This T cell receptor beta chain was observed in a study of blood T cell repertoires in COVID-19. The CDR3 sequence is 14 residues long. Trimming took off 10 bases at V and 5 bases at J, with 20 bases between the two ends. The germline CDR1 and CDR2 sequences are MNHEY and SMNVEV (reference sequence). Method: immunoSEQ multiplex PCR; TCRdb's copy keeps in-frame clones and lacks some. Seen here are over 150,000 clones, less than 90% observed once, and the top ten hold around 1.2%. Input material: peripheral blood. This clonotype originated in a man aged 30-40 years with acute or convalescent COVID-19. The gene calls are TRBV27 and TRBJ2-5; tentatively, D is TRBD2 (6 bases). DNA of the CDR3: TGTGCCACCCCATTAGGGACTCCTTCTGAGACCCAGTACTTC. It encodes CATPLGTPSETQYF.